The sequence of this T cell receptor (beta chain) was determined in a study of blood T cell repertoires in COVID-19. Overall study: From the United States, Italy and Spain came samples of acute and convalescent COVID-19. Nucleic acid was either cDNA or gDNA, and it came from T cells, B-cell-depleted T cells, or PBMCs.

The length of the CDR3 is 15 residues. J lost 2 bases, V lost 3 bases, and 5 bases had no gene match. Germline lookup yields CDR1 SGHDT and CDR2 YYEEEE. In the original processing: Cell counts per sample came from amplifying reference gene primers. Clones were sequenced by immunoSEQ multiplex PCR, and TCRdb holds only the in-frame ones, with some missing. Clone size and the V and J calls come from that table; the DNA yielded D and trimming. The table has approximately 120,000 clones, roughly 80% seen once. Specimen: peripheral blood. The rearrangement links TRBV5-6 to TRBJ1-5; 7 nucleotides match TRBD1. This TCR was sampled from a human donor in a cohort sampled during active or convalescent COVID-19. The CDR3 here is CASSSYRGGNQPQHF. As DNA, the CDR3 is TGTGCCAGCAGCTCATACAGGGGTGGCAATCAGCCCCAGCATTTT.